The 19 T cell receptor beta chains in this list originate from one sample, sequenced in a study of blood T cell repertoires in COVID-19. The repertoire was sequenced with immunoSEQ multiplex PCR; TCRdb's copy has only in-frame clones and lacks some. The sample has 300,000 to 400,000 clones; 65% to 90% are singletons. The sequenced material came from peripheral blood. Every receptor here comes from a human donor in a cohort sampled during active COVID-19.

This clone was detected ten times or more. This chain links TRBV6-4 with TRBJ2-2; D is unclear. Germline V gene lookup returns CDR1 MRHNA and CDR2 SNTAGT. The CDR3 extends over 13 amino acids. Trimming removed 2 bases from V and 4 bases from J, with 5 bases in between. CDR3 DNA: TGTGCCAGCAGTGACACAACCACCGGGGAGCTGTTTTTT. Its protein is CASSDTTTGELFF.

This chain connects TRBV6-6 to TRBJ2-7; D unresolved. Trimming took 3 bases from V and 1 from J, leaving 7 bases between them. The CDR3 has 13 amino acids. Germline CDR1 MNHNY, CDR2 SVGAGI (reference sequence). The DNA of the CDR3 is TGTGCCAGCAGTTATGGAGATTCCTACGAGCAGTACTTC. It specifies CASSYGDSYEQYF.

The chain carries TRBV24-1 and TRBJ2-1; 9 bases match TRBD1. The CDR3 loop spans 19 amino acids. Germline V lookup: CDR1 KGHDR, CDR2 SFDVKD. The J segment lost 6 bases and the V segment lost 3 bases, leaving 17 bases of the junction unmatched. CDR3 amino acids: CATSDRPTWDRVGSNEQFF. The DNA of the CDR3 is TGTGCCACCAGTGATCGACCAACTTGGGACAGGGTAGGGAGCAATGAGCAGTTCTTC.

This clone was found a few times. The chain combines TRBV6-5 with TRBJ2-1, with 8 nucleotides matching TRBD1. With 5 bases clipped from V and 8 bases from J, the junction kept 8 bases outside the gene matches. The CDR3 runs 14 residues. In germline, CDR1 is MNHEY, CDR2 SVGAGI. The chain's CDR3 is CASSNRDRYYEQFF. The CDR3 bases are TGTGCCAGCAGTAACCGGGACAGGTACTATGAGCAGTTCTTC.

The chain couples TRBV6-1 to TRBJ1-6; 11 nucleotides match TRBD1. CDR1 MNHNS and CDR2 SASEGT come from the germline V gene. V shed 3 bases, J shed 2 bases, and the junction held 6 bases outside the gene matches. This CDR3 comprises 18 residues. DNA of the CDR3: TGTGCCAGCAGTGATTCAGGACAGGGGGCCACCTATAATTCACCCCTCCACTTT. Protein: CASSDSGQGATYNSPLHF.

A single count supports this clone. The chain is built from TRBV21-1 and TRBJ1-1; TRBD1 is the table's D call, not checked against the DNA. TRBV21-1 is a pseudogene. This CDR3 has 19 amino acids. Here the CDR3 reads CASSKKERLTRGCATEAFF. CDR3 nucleotide sequence: TGTGCCAGCAGCAAAAAAGAAAGATTGACCAGGGGTTGTGCCACTGAAGCTTTCTTT.

The V call is TRBV19, the J call TRBJ1-6, with TRBD1 matching over 8 bases. The CDR3 is 13 residues long. The V gene end was trimmed by 8 bases and the J gene end by 11 bases; junction bases not matched to a gene: 8. CDR1 and CDR2 from the germline V gene are LNHDA and SQIVND (reference sequence). In nucleotides, the CDR3 is TGTGCCAGTGGACAGGGAAGCGCGGCACCCCTCCACTTT. Translated, it gives CASGQGSAAPLHF.

The rearrangement joins TRBV28 to TRBJ2-1; 7 bases line up with TRBD1. In germline, CDR1 is MDHEN, CDR2 SYDVKM. There are 15 residues in the CDR3. With 6 bases clipped from V and 6 bases from J, the junction kept 11 bases outside the gene matches. This CDR3 is CASRTGWRYFNEQFF. As DNA, the CDR3 is TGTGCCAGCAGGACAGGGTGGAGATATTTCAATGAGCAGTTCTTC.

The gene calls are TRBV14 and TRBJ1-2; TRBD1 is a possible D gene (6 bases). The V gene lost 4 bases and the J gene lost 8 bases, with 14 bases spanning the gap. Germline assignment: CDR1 SGHDN and CDR2 FVKESK. The CDR3 length is 13 residues. CDR3 residues: CASSRNTGNGYTF. As DNA, the CDR3 is TGTGCCAGCAGCCGAAACACAGGGAACGGCTACACCTTC.

V is TRBV18 and J is TRBJ1-1; 9 bases match TRBD1. Germline CDR1 and CDR2: KGHSH and LQKENI. The CDR3 spans 16 residues. After removal of 4 bases from V and 1 base from J, the junction contained 7 bases not matched to a gene. CDR3 bases: TGTGCCAGCTCACAGCGACAGGGGGAAGGGAACACTGAAGCTTTCTTT. It codes for CASSQRQGEGNTEAFF.

This chain links TRBV15 with TRBJ1-5; weak D call: TRBD1 (6 bases). The V end was cut by 8 bases, the J end by 3 bases, with 11 bases between. This CDR3 comprises 13 residues. CDR1 is LNHNV, CDR2 YYDKDF, per germline (reference sequence). The CDR3 nucleotides are TGTGCCACCTCGCAGGGGATCAATCAGCCCCAGCATTTT. This sequence encodes CATSQGINQPQHF.

This chain connects TRBV7-8 to TRBJ1-1, with D possibly being TRBD1 (6 bases). The germline V gene has CDR1 SGHVS and CDR2 FQNEAQ. The germline V and J ends were trimmed by 5 bases and 1 base, with 8 bases remaining between them. This CDR3 has 13 residues. CDR3 amino acids: CASSEQGNTEAFF. The CDR3 nucleotides are TGTGCCAGCAGCGAACAGGGGAACACTGAAGCTTTCTTT. The entire variable domain, with the rest obtained from reference TRBV7-8 and TRBJ1-1, is as follows: GAGVSQSPRYKVAKRGQDVALRCDPISGHVSLFWYQQALGQGPEFLTYFQNEAQLDKSGLPSDRFFAERPEGSVSTLKIQRTQQEDSAVYLCASSEQGNTEAFFGQGTRLTVV.

This clone was counted ten times or more. CDR3 sequence: CASSPYLAGGKDYEQYF. CDR3 bases: TGTGCCAGCTCACCGTATCTAGCGGGGGGAAAAGACTACGAGCAGTACTTC. The chain employs TRBV18 and TRBJ2-7, with 11 positions matching TRBD2. J was trimmed by 3 bases and V by 3 bases; bases with no gene match: 10. CDR1 is KGHSH and CDR2 is LQKENI in the germline V gene. This CDR3 region has 17 residues.

This clone was observed a few times. The J gene is TRBJ1-2, the V gene TRBV25-1; D is ambiguous. CDR1 MGHDK and CDR2 SYGVNS come from the germline V gene. The CDR3 is made up of 13 amino acids. Trimming stripped 2 bases from V and 7 bases from J, with 11 bases between. The DNA of the CDR3 is TGTGCCAGCAGTGAAAGCAATGCGGGTGGCTACACCTTC. It codes for CASSESNAGGYTF.

This sequence joins TRBV12-3 or TRBV12-4 and TRBJ2-5; D is perhaps TRBD2 (5 bases). The CDR3 covers 12 residues. Trimming removed 3 bases from V and 7 bases from J, with 9 bases in between. This CDR3 reads CASSFSAGTQYF. CDR3 DNA: TGTGCCAGCAGTTTTTCGGCGGGGACCCAGTACTTC.

This sequence joins TRBV19 and TRBJ1-5; maybe TRBD1 (5 bases). Germline lookup yields CDR1 LNHDA and CDR2 SQIVND (reference sequence). The CDR3 spans 15 residues. The germline V and J ends were trimmed by 5 bases and 5 bases, with 16 bases remaining between them. CDR3 bases: TGTGCCAGTAGTCGACAGAACCTAGGGGATCAGCCCCAGCATTTT. The encoded protein is CASSRQNLGDQPQHF.

The V gene is TRBV7-9, the J gene TRBJ2-1, with D possibly matching TRBD1 (7 bases). This CDR3 contains 15 residues. V was trimmed by 5 bases and J by 4 bases, leaving 15 bases between them. The germline gives CDR1 SEHNR, CDR2 FQNEAQ (reference sequence). Here the CDR3 reads CASSPGQAGYNEQFF. Written as DNA, the CDR3 is TGTGCCAGCAGCCCCGGACAGGCGGGGTACAATGAGCAGTTCTTC.

The chain employs TRBV9 and TRBJ1-5; TRBD1 aligns across 7 bases. Unmatched junction bases numbered 8, after V lost 4 bases and J lost 4 bases. CDR1 and CDR2 from the germline V gene are SGDLS and YYNGEE. The CDR3 loop spans 15 amino acids. The CDR3 nucleotides read TGTGCCAGCAGCTCCAGGGGGGACGGAAATCAGCCCCAGCATTTT. Translated, it gives CASSSRGDGNQPQHF.

The CDR3 loop is CASRPHDTYGYTF. As DNA, the CDR3 is TGTGCCAGCAGACCACATGACACGTATGGCTACACCTTC. This rearrangement joins TRBV6-5 to TRBJ1-2, with D unresolved. The CDR3 covers 13 residues. The germline CDR1 and CDR2 sequences are MNHEY and SVGAGI. Trimming cost V 6 bases and J 5 bases, with 13 bases left between them.